Below are 5 T cell receptor beta chains sequenced from a single sample in a study of OX40 agonist ivuxolimab in advanced cancers. Clones were read by immunoSEQ multiplex PCR, and TCRdb kept only the in-frame ones, dropping some. The sample consists of some 8,000 clones, 90% of them appearing once. The material was CD4+ or CD8+ T cells sorted from blood, obtained in a trial of the OX40 agonist ivuxolimab. Every receptor here comes from an adult with an advanced solid tumor such as melanoma, head and neck, liver or kidney cancer.

The rearrangement links TRBV5-6 to TRBJ2-1, with a possible D match to TRBD2 (6 bases). V lost 2 bases to trimming and J lost 7 bases, with 22 bases between them. This CDR3 spans 17 amino acids. CDR1 and CDR2 (germline): SGHDT, YYEEEE. CDR3: CASSFSKRHRGRNEQFF. The DNA of the CDR3 is TGTGCCAGCAGCTTTTCCAAACGTCACCGAGGGAGGAATGAGCAGTTCTTC.

The chain uses TRBV2 and TRBJ1-1; D gene ambiguous. Trimming cost V 6 bases and J 3 bases, with 11 bases left between them. The germline gives CDR1 SNHLY, CDR2 FYNNEI. The CDR3 extends over 13 amino acids. The CDR3 DNA reads TGTGCCAGCAGACGCGGTGGGGACACTGAAGCTTTCTTT. It codes for CASRRGGDTEAFF.

This chain links TRBV7-8 with TRBJ2-7, with D possibly being TRBD1 or TRBD2 (5 bases each). Germline loops: CDR1 SGHVS, CDR2 FQNEAQ. The CDR3 totals 14 residues. V was trimmed by 5 bases and J by 0 bases, leaving 11 bases between them. The CDR3 loop is CASSTGLFSYEQYV. CDR3 nucleotide sequence: TGTGCCAGCAGCACAGGACTGTTCTCCTACGAGCAGTACGTC.

The V call is TRBV7-3, the J call TRBJ1-1, with TRBD1 identical over 8 bases. Germline assignment: CDR1 SGHTA and CDR2 FQGTGA. V was pared by 4 bases and J by 4 bases, with 8 bases of the junction left unmatched. CDR3 length: 15 amino acids. The CDR3 is CASSSSGTGSTEAFF. CDR3 nucleotide sequence: TGTGCCAGCAGCTCCTCCGGGACAGGCTCCACTGAAGCTTTCTTT.

The rearrangement uses TRBV7-9 and TRBJ2-1, with 8 bases identical to TRBD2. The germline V gene has CDR1 SEHNR and CDR2 FQNEAQ (reference sequence). V lost 5 bases to trimming and J lost 4 bases; unmatched junction nucleotides: 13. The CDR3 length is 17 residues. The CDR3 reads CASSRPQRERPYNEQFF. CDR3 nucleotide sequence: TGTGCCAGCAGCCGACCCCAGCGGGAGAGACCTTACAATGAGCAGTTCTTC.